A single TCR beta chain is shown here with its context. The data derive from a study of blood T cell repertoires in COVID-19. Study-wide context: T cells, B-cell-depleted T cells, or PBMCs provided the cDNA or gDNA that served as material.

The CDR3 length is 14 residues. V was pared by 6 bases and J by 7 bases, with 9 bases of the junction left unmatched. CDR1 is SNHLY and CDR2 is FYNNEI in the germline V gene. Produced via immunoSEQ multiplex PCR; TCRdb's table is partial and in-frame only. Among roughly 200,000 clones listed, approximately 90% were seen once. Assignments of participants to cohorts depended upon their own reported clinical history. Cohort 3 donors counted as recovered after two negative PCRs, clearance, or resolved symptoms. The sequenced sample consisted of PBMCs or T cells enriched from blood (not recorded which). The chain is built from TRBV2 and TRBJ1-1, with 9 bases identical to TRBD1. The origin of this receptor is a woman aged 30 to 39 who had recovered from COVID-19. CDR3 bases: TGTGCCAGCAGAAGATCACAGGGGGCTAGTGAAGCTTTCTTT. Encoded protein: CASRRSQGASEAFF. Looking up the rest from reference TRBV2 and TRBJ1-1 gives the full variable domain: EPEVTQTPSHQVTQMGQEVILRCVPISNHLYFYWYRQILGQKVEFLVSFYNNEISEKSEIFDDQFSVERPDGSNFTLKIRSTKLEDSAMYFCASRRSQGASEAFFGQGTRLTVV.